Listed below are T cell receptor beta chains from one sample, sequenced in a study of blood T cell repertoires in COVID-19. The repertoire was sequenced with immunoSEQ multiplex PCR; TCRdb's copy has only in-frame clones and lacks some. Here the sample spans under 200,000 clones, 70% to 90% being singletons. Material: peripheral blood. Every receptor here comes from a woman aged 55 to 70 with COVID-19, enrolled during active disease. CDR3s include the opening cysteine and the closing phenylalanine or tryptophan. The D gene is left open where the match is weak. A row's size may be missing; if present it is once, few, many or a size class.

d_call: NA; j_call: TRBJ1-6; clone_size: NA; v_call: TRBV20-1; cdr3_aa: CSASYSSLGDSPLHF; cdr3_nt: TGCAGTGCTAGTTACTCCAGCCTAGGGGATTCACCCCTCCACTTT
d_call: NA; j_call: TRBJ1-6; clone_size: NA; v_call: TRBV30; cdr3_aa: CAWREYNSPLHF; cdr3_nt: TGTGCCTGGAGAGAGTATAATTCACCCCTCCACTTT
d_call: TRBD1; j_call: TRBJ2-1; clone_size: NA; v_call: TRBV27; cdr3_aa: CASSFRQGFNNEQFF; cdr3_nt: TGTGCCAGCAGTTTTCGACAGGGGTTCAACAATGAGCAGTTCTTC
d_call: NA; j_call: TRBJ1-3; clone_size: NA; v_call: TRBV28; cdr3_aa: CASSFLSGNTIYF; cdr3_nt: TGTGCCAGCAGTTTCCTCAGTGGAAACACCATATATTTT
d_call: TRBD1; j_call: TRBJ2-7; clone_size: NA; v_call: TRBV30; cdr3_aa: CAWSVGQAAYEQYF; cdr3_nt: TGTGCCTGGAGTGTAGGACAGGCGGCCTACGAGCAGTACTTC
d_call: TRBD1; j_call: TRBJ2-3; clone_size: few; v_call: TRBV24-1; cdr3_aa: CATSDFGTGTDTQYF; cdr3_nt: TGTGCCACCAGTGACTTCGGGACAGGCACAGATACGCAGTATTTT
d_call: TRBD1; j_call: TRBJ1-2; clone_size: NA; v_call: TRBV30; cdr3_aa: CASTGTGGKVGYTF; cdr3_nt: TGTGCCTCCACCGGGACAGGGGGCAAGGTTGGCTACACCTTC
d_call: TRBD2; j_call: TRBJ2-2; clone_size: NA; v_call: TRBV4-3; cdr3_aa: CASSQFASWTSGTNTGELFF; cdr3_nt: TGCGCCAGCAGCCAATTTGCTTCCTGGACTAGCGGGACAAACACCGGGGAGCTGTTTTTT
d_call: NA; j_call: TRBJ1-2; clone_size: NA; v_call: TRBV5-8; cdr3_aa: CASSLRGTNYGYTF; cdr3_nt: TGTGCCAGCAGCTTGAGGGGGACCAACTATGGCTACACCTTC
d_call: TRBD1; j_call: TRBJ2-5; clone_size: NA; v_call: TRBV25-1; cdr3_aa: CASCRGETQYF; cdr3_nt: TGTGCCAGCTGCAGGGGGGAGACCCAGTACTTC
d_call: TRBD2; j_call: TRBJ2-2; clone_size: NA; v_call: TRBV7-2; cdr3_aa: CASSLVAGGNYGELFF; cdr3_nt: TGTGCCAGCAGCTTAGTGGCGGGAGGAAACTACGGGGAGCTGTTTTTT
d_call: NA; j_call: TRBJ1-6; clone_size: NA; v_call: TRBV6-6; cdr3_aa: CASSRQDLSPLHF; cdr3_nt: TGTGCCAGCAGTAGACAGGATCTTTCACCCCTCCACTTT
d_call: NA; j_call: TRBJ1-5; clone_size: few; v_call: TRBV5-1; cdr3_aa: CASSLDTGTNQPQHF; cdr3_nt: TGCGCCAGCAGCTTAGATACAGGGACAAATCAGCCCCAGCATTTT
d_call: NA; j_call: TRBJ1-1; clone_size: NA; v_call: TRBV3-1/TRBV3-2; cdr3_aa: CASSHPRPLDSNTEAFF; cdr3_nt: TGTGCCAGCAGCCATCCTCGACCCCTCGACAGTAACACTGAAGCTTTCTTT
d_call: NA; j_call: TRBJ2-2; clone_size: NA; v_call: TRBV7-2; cdr3_aa: CASSLTGANTGELFF; cdr3_nt: TGTGCCAGCAGCTTAACGGGAGCGAACACCGGGGAGCTGTTTTTT
d_call: NA; j_call: TRBJ2-7; clone_size: NA; v_call: TRBV4-2; cdr3_aa: CASSQDDGLGSYEQYF; cdr3_nt: TGTGCCAGCAGCCAAGATGACGGACTCGGCTCCTACGAGCAGTACTTC
d_call: NA; j_call: TRBJ2-7; clone_size: NA; v_call: TRBV6-5; cdr3_aa: CASSPDFRAVHEQYF; cdr3_nt: TGTGCCAGCAGCCCCGATTTCAGGGCTGTCCACGAGCAGTACTTC
d_call: NA; j_call: TRBJ2-7; clone_size: NA; v_call: TRBV5-1; cdr3_aa: CASSLGGSSYEQYF; cdr3_nt: TGCGCCAGCAGCTTGGGTGGGAGCTCCTACGAGCAGTACTTC
d_call: TRBD2; j_call: TRBJ2-1; clone_size: NA; v_call: TRBV7-2; cdr3_aa: CASSPSSGSPPNEQFF; cdr3_nt: TGTGCCAGCAGCCCCTCTAGCGGATCTCCCCCCAATGAGCAGTTCTTC
d_call: NA; j_call: TRBJ2-2; clone_size: NA; v_call: TRBV3-1/TRBV3-2; cdr3_aa: CASSQVGRVNTGELFF; cdr3_nt: TGTGCCAGCAGCCAAGTCGGCAGGGTGAACACCGGGGAGCTGTTTTTT
d_call: TRBD2; j_call: TRBJ2-3; clone_size: NA; v_call: TRBV28; cdr3_aa: CASSPPPLAGTDTQYF; cdr3_nt: TGTGCCAGCAGTCCGCCCCCTCTAGCGGGCACAGATACGCAGTATTTT
d_call: TRBD1; j_call: TRBJ2-5; clone_size: once; v_call: TRBV5-4; cdr3_aa: CASSATGSLQETQYF; cdr3_nt: TGTGCCAGCAGCGCGACAGGGTCATTGCAAGAGACCCAGTACTTC
d_call: NA; j_call: TRBJ1-5; clone_size: NA; v_call: TRBV12-3/TRBV12-4; cdr3_aa: CASSARGNQPQHF; cdr3_nt: TGTGCCAGCAGCGCACGGGGCAATCAGCCCCAGCATTTT
d_call: NA; j_call: TRBJ2-2; clone_size: NA; v_call: TRBV9; cdr3_aa: CASSGGPMMNTGELFF; cdr3_nt: TGTGCCAGCAGCGGGGGCCCCATGATGAACACCGGGGAGCTGTTTTTT
d_call: NA; j_call: TRBJ2-7; clone_size: once; v_call: TRBV12-3/TRBV12-4; cdr3_aa: CASSFGTAGEQYF; cdr3_nt: TGTGCCAGCAGTTTTGGCACCGCGGGGGAGCAGTACTTC
d_call: NA; j_call: TRBJ2-7; clone_size: NA; v_call: TRBV7-9; cdr3_aa: CASTLGTYEQYF; cdr3_nt: TGTGCCAGCACCTTGGGTACCTACGAGCAGTACTTC
d_call: TRBD1; j_call: TRBJ2-3; clone_size: NA; v_call: TRBV19; cdr3_aa: CASSISTGADTQYF; cdr3_nt: TGTGCCAGTAGTATATCAACAGGGGCTGATACGCAGTATTTT
d_call: TRBD2; j_call: TRBJ2-1; clone_size: few; v_call: TRBV30; cdr3_aa: CAFSGRSSSYNEQFF; cdr3_nt: TGTGCCTTTAGCGGGAGGTCGAGCTCCTACAATGAGCAGTTCTTC
d_call: TRBD1; j_call: TRBJ1-2; clone_size: NA; v_call: TRBV4-3; cdr3_aa: CASSQAAGTAYGYTF; cdr3_nt: TGCGCCAGCAGCCAAGCCGCCGGGACAGCCTATGGCTACACCTTC
d_call: TRBD1; j_call: TRBJ1-4; clone_size: NA; v_call: TRBV4-3; cdr3_aa: CASSQHRGSNEKLFF; cdr3_nt: TGCGCCAGCAGCCAACACAGGGGGTCAAATGAAAAACTGTTTTTT
d_call: NA; j_call: TRBJ1-6; clone_size: few; v_call: TRBV10-3; cdr3_aa: CAISGPGVNSPLHF; cdr3_nt: TGTGCCATCAGTGGCCCGGGGGTTAACTCACCCCTCCACTTT
d_call: NA; j_call: TRBJ2-1; clone_size: NA; v_call: TRBV4-3; cdr3_aa: CASSQVRGGPYNEQFF; cdr3_nt: TGCGCCAGCAGCCAAGTTCGGGGAGGTCCGTACAATGAGCAGTTCTTC
d_call: NA; j_call: TRBJ2-1; clone_size: NA; v_call: TRBV9; cdr3_aa: CASSAGQLYNEQFF; cdr3_nt: TGTGCCAGCAGCGCGGGACAACTCTACAATGAGCAGTTCTTC
d_call: NA; j_call: TRBJ1-5; clone_size: few; v_call: TRBV28; cdr3_aa: CASSRYGNQPQHF; cdr3_nt: TGTGCCAGCAGCAGGTATGGGAATCAGCCCCAGCATTTT
d_call: NA; j_call: TRBJ1-3; clone_size: NA; v_call: TRBV6-5; cdr3_aa: CASRSTSSGNTIYF; cdr3_nt: TGTGCCAGCAGATCCACAAGCTCTGGAAACACCATATATTTT
d_call: NA; j_call: TRBJ1-5; clone_size: few; v_call: TRBV6-1; cdr3_aa: CASSEGANNQPQHF; cdr3_nt: TGTGCCAGCAGTGAAGGGGCGAATAATCAGCCCCAGCATTTT
d_call: TRBD1; j_call: TRBJ2-7; clone_size: NA; v_call: TRBV23-1; cdr3_aa: CASSQSPRGCYEQYF; cdr3_nt: TGCGCCAGCAGTCAATCGCCCAGGGGGTGCTACGAGCAGTACTTC
d_call: NA; j_call: TRBJ2-1; clone_size: once; v_call: TRBV24-1; cdr3_aa: CATSDPGGTSYNEQFF; cdr3_nt: TGTGCCACCAGTGACCCAGGGGGGACCTCCTACAATGAGCAGTTCTTC
d_call: NA; j_call: TRBJ1-5; clone_size: NA; v_call: TRBV28; cdr3_aa: CASSFSHNQPQHF; cdr3_nt: TGTGCCAGCAGTTTTTCCCACAATCAGCCCCAGCATTTT
d_call: TRBD1; j_call: TRBJ2-7; clone_size: NA; v_call: TRBV3-1/TRBV3-2; cdr3_aa: CASSQPRGVQGESYEQYF; cdr3_nt: TGTGCCAGCAGCCAACCCCGTGGAGTACAGGGGGAATCCTACGAGCAGTACTTC
d_call: TRBD1; j_call: TRBJ1-5; clone_size: NA; v_call: TRBV5-1; cdr3_aa: CASSLGMGQGYNQPQHF; cdr3_nt: TGCGCCAGCAGCTTGGGCATGGGACAGGGATACAATCAGCCCCAGCATTTT
d_call: NA; j_call: TRBJ2-4; clone_size: once; v_call: TRBV5-6; cdr3_aa: CASSLGSTNIQYF; cdr3_nt: TGTGCCAGCAGCTTGGGGTCTACTAACATTCAGTACTTC
d_call: NA; j_call: TRBJ1-1; clone_size: NA; v_call: TRBV20-1; cdr3_aa: CSATIAAGAFF; cdr3_nt: TGCAGTGCTACGATAGCTGCTGGAGCTTTCTTT
d_call: NA; j_call: TRBJ2-2; clone_size: NA; v_call: TRBV15; cdr3_aa: CATSRDGRANTGELFF; cdr3_nt: TGTGCCACCAGCAGAGATGGCAGGGCGAACACCGGGGAGCTGTTTTTT
d_call: NA; j_call: TRBJ2-2; clone_size: NA; v_call: TRBV7-3; cdr3_aa: CASSPRGPTGTGELFF; cdr3_nt: TGTGCCAGCAGCCCGCGGGGGCCTACTGGCACCGGGGAGCTGTTTTTT
d_call: NA; j_call: TRBJ1-6; clone_size: few; v_call: TRBV7-9; cdr3_aa: CASSPRPGGALILPLHF; cdr3_nt: TGTGCCAGCAGCCCCCGGCCTGGCGGGGCCCTTATTTTGCCCCTCCACTTT
d_call: TRBD2; j_call: TRBJ2-7; clone_size: NA; v_call: TRBV7-2; cdr3_aa: CASSLSSSIGGRGEQYF; cdr3_nt: TGTGCCAGCAGCTTAAGTTCCTCGATAGGCGGGAGGGGCGAGCAGTACTTC
d_call: TRBD2; j_call: TRBJ2-1; clone_size: NA; v_call: TRBV5-4; cdr3_aa: CASSRGLAGGGNEQFF; cdr3_nt: TGTGCCAGCAGTAGGGGACTAGCGGGAGGGGGCAATGAGCAGTTCTTC
d_call: TRBD2; j_call: TRBJ2-2; clone_size: NA; v_call: TRBV3-1/TRBV3-2; cdr3_aa: CASSPTSGSNTGELFF; cdr3_nt: TGTGCCAGCAGCCCCACTAGCGGGAGTAACACCGGGGAGCTGTTTTTT
d_call: TRBD2; j_call: TRBJ2-5; clone_size: NA; v_call: TRBV19; cdr3_aa: CASSIVPRGTSGRGGTQYF; cdr3_nt: TGTGCCAGTAGTATAGTTCCCCGGGGGACTAGCGGGAGGGGAGGGACCCAGTACTTC
d_call: NA; j_call: TRBJ2-1; clone_size: once; v_call: TRBV15; cdr3_aa: CATSTLPAVALF; cdr3_nt: TGTGCCACCAGCACCCTCCCCGCGGTAGCGCTCTTC
d_call: NA; j_call: TRBJ1-1; clone_size: NA; v_call: TRBV28; cdr3_aa: CASSLAVQGQTEAFF; cdr3_nt: TGTGCCAGCAGTTTAGCGGTTCAGGGACAAACTGAAGCTTTCTTT